The rows below give T cell receptor beta chains drawn from one sample of a study of human T cells and chemical hapten exposure. TCRdb itself ran the RACE reads through MiXCR, one entry per CDR3 protein. In the table there are 65,000 to 95,000 distinct CDR3 sequences, about 6.6% of which are singletons. The sequencing here drew on whole blood, taken in connection with sensitization to the hapten diphenylcyclopropenone (DPC). The source is a woman in her 30s with alopecia areata. Some clones in this sample may be carry-over from other donors' samples. Both conserved end residues are part of each CDR3. A D gene is named only where the DNA matches it firmly. Size is stated for part of the rows, as once, few or many counts, or as a class when the clone is expanded.

d_call: -; clone_size: -; cdr3_length: 12; v_call: TRBV29-1; j_call: TRBJ2-3; cdr3_aa: CSVGHVVDTQYF; cdr3_nt: TGCAGCGTTGGACATGTAGTGGATACGCAGTATTTT
d_call: TRBD2; clone_size: -; cdr3_length: 16; v_call: TRBV3-1; j_call: TRBJ2-5; cdr3_aa: CASSQETSGDDKTQYF; cdr3_nt: TGTGCCAGCAGCCAGGAAACTAGCGGGGATGACAAGACCCAGTACTTC
d_call: TRBD2; clone_size: many; cdr3_length: 15; v_call: TRBV10-3; j_call: TRBJ2-3; cdr3_aa: CAISERGGGTDTQYF; cdr3_nt: TGTGCCATCAGTGAGCGGGGGGGTGGTACAGATACGCAGTATTTT
d_call: TRBD2; clone_size: many; cdr3_length: 15; v_call: TRBV18; j_call: TRBJ2-3; cdr3_aa: CASSPRSGNTDTQYF; cdr3_nt: TGTGCCAGCTCACCACGAAGCGGGAACACAGATACGCAGTATTTT
d_call: TRBD1; clone_size: many; cdr3_length: 14; v_call: TRBV10-3; j_call: TRBJ1-1; cdr3_aa: CATGETGGITEAFF; cdr3_nt: TGTGCCACCGGGGAAACAGGGGGAATCACTGAAGCTTTCTTT
d_call: -; clone_size: many; cdr3_length: 16; v_call: TRBV30; j_call: TRBJ2-2; cdr3_aa: CAWSLTTGKRTGELFF; cdr3_nt: TGTGCCTGGAGTCTGACCACAGGGAAGAGAACCGGGGAGCTGTTTTTT
d_call: TRBD1; clone_size: few; cdr3_length: 15; v_call: TRBV27; j_call: TRBJ1-5; cdr3_aa: CASSWAGTGNQPQHF; cdr3_nt: TGTGCCAGCAGTTGGGCAGGGACAGGCAATCAGCCCCAGCATTTT
d_call: -; clone_size: many; cdr3_length: 16; v_call: TRBV5-5; j_call: TRBJ1-2; cdr3_aa: CASSLKQGRDNYGYTF; cdr3_nt: TGTGCCAGCAGCTTAAAACAGGGCAGGGATAACTATGGCTACACCTTC
d_call: -; clone_size: -; cdr3_length: 15; v_call: TRBV3-1; j_call: TRBJ2-7; cdr3_aa: CASSPYSTGTYEQYF; cdr3_nt: TGTGCCAGCAGCCCCTATTCCACAGGGACCTACGAGCAGTACTTC
d_call: TRBD1; clone_size: many; cdr3_length: 14; v_call: TRBV12-3/TRBV12-4; j_call: TRBJ2-3; cdr3_aa: CASTLDRATDTQYF; cdr3_nt: TGTGCCAGCACCCTCGACAGGGCTACAGATACGCAGTATTTT
d_call: TRBD1; clone_size: few; cdr3_length: 15; v_call: TRBV12-3/TRBV12-4; j_call: TRBJ2-3; cdr3_aa: CASRTTGDITDTQYF; cdr3_nt: TGTGCCAGCAGGACGACAGGGGACATAACAGATACGCAGTATTTT
d_call: -; clone_size: many; cdr3_length: 13; v_call: TRBV5-5; j_call: TRBJ2-7; cdr3_aa: CASSRPDSYEQYF; cdr3_nt: TGTGCCAGCAGCCGTCCGGACAGCTACGAGCAGTACTTC
d_call: -; clone_size: few; cdr3_length: 16; v_call: TRBV5-4; j_call: TRBJ2-3; cdr3_aa: CASSSWRFSGTDTQYF; cdr3_nt: TGTGCCAGCAGCTCCTGGCGGTTTTCCGGCACAGATACGCAGTATTTT
d_call: -; clone_size: few; cdr3_length: 17; v_call: TRBV10-2; j_call: TRBJ1-4; cdr3_aa: CASSESRQGSGYEKLFF; cdr3_nt: TGCGCCAGCAGTGAGTCGCGGCAGGGGTCAGGGTATGAAAAACTGTTTTTT
d_call: -; clone_size: many; cdr3_length: 13; v_call: TRBV20-1; j_call: TRBJ2-5; cdr3_aa: CSGLDSYQETQYF; cdr3_nt: TGCAGTGGCCTAGACTCGTACCAAGAGACCCAGTACTTC
d_call: -; clone_size: many; cdr3_length: 12; v_call: TRBV2; j_call: TRBJ2-5; cdr3_aa: CASNRRQETQYF; cdr3_nt: TGTGCCAGCAACAGACGTCAAGAGACCCAGTACTTC
d_call: -; clone_size: few; cdr3_length: 15; v_call: TRBV7-6; j_call: TRBJ1-1; cdr3_aa: CASSPWRGANTEAFF; cdr3_nt: TGTGCCAGCAGCCCGTGGCGGGGAGCGAACACTGAAGCTTTCTTT
d_call: TRBD1; clone_size: -; cdr3_length: 15; v_call: TRBV3-1; j_call: TRBJ2-7; cdr3_aa: CASSRTGGSSYEQYF; cdr3_nt: TGTGCCAGCAGCCGGACAGGGGGCTCCTCCTACGAGCAGTACTTC
d_call: -; clone_size: many; cdr3_length: 16; v_call: TRBV7-2; j_call: TRBJ1-3; cdr3_aa: CASSLDGPPGGNTIYF; cdr3_nt: TGTGCCAGCAGCCTCGACGGCCCCCCGGGAGGAAACACCATATATTTT
d_call: -; clone_size: -; cdr3_length: 16; v_call: TRBV6-5; j_call: TRBJ1-6; cdr3_aa: CASRHKGTPPNSPLHF; cdr3_nt: TGTGCCAGCAGACACAAGGGAACCCCCCCTAATTCACCCCTCCACTTT
d_call: -; clone_size: few; cdr3_length: 15; v_call: TRBV3-1; j_call: TRBJ1-3; cdr3_aa: CASRRSDTGGNTIYF; cdr3_nt: TGTGCCAGCAGAAGATCGGACACGGGAGGAAACACCATATATTTT
d_call: TRBD2; clone_size: many; cdr3_length: 13; v_call: TRBV29-1; j_call: TRBJ2-3; cdr3_aa: CSVTSGGTDTQYF; cdr3_nt: TGCAGCGTAACTAGCGGGGGCACAGATACGCAGTATTTT